This entry is about one T cell receptor beta chain. The data belong to a study of blood T cell repertoires in COVID-19. Assay used: immunoSEQ multiplex PCR; TCRdb lists only in-frame clones, some missing. This table has around 230,000 clones, around 90% appearing once. Germline loops: CDR1 SGHKS, CDR2 YYEKEE (reference sequence). After removal of 0 bases from V and 8 bases from J, the junction contained 6 bases not matched to a gene. The CDR3 totals 15 residues. The V and J genes are TRBV5-5 and TRBJ2-2, with 8 positions matching TRBD1. This sequence was found in a man between 60 and 75 years old who had recovered from COVID-19. Sequences were obtained from peripheral blood. The CDR3 DNA reads TGTGCCAGCAGCTTGGTGACAGGGGCTCGGGGGGAGCTGTTTTTT. Translation gives CASSLVTGARGELFF.